Below are 14 T cell receptor beta chains sequenced from a single sample in a study of shared clonotypes between healthy human individuals. The method was immunoSEQ multiplex PCR; TCRdb's version includes in-frame clones alone and lacks a portion of them. This table holds roughly 680,000 clones, approximately 72% found once. Sequencing was done on a sample of memory CD4+ T cells sorted from blood. The subset denotes: CD45RA-negative fraction. The receptors were sampled from a woman aged 30 to 39 in good health.

V is TRBV9 and J is TRBJ1-1; D is ambiguous. CDR1 is SGDLS, CDR2 YYNGEE, per germline. CDR3 length: 13 residues. V was cut by 1 base and J by 1 base, with 5 bases left in between. CDR3 DNA: TGTGCCAGCAGCGTAACCGCGAACACTGAAGCTTTCTTT. It is translated as CASSVTANTEAFF.

This clone was recorded at least ten times. In DNA form, the CDR3 reads TGTGCCAGCAGCCGCCCTGGACAGAGGAACACTGAAGCTTTCTTT. Translated, it gives CASSRPGQRNTEAFF. J is TRBJ1-1 and V is TRBV4-2; a possible D gene is TRBD1 (6 bases). The length of the CDR3 is 15 residues. Trimming left V 4 bases short and J 1 base short, with 13 bases between. The V gene's germline CDR1 is LGHNA and CDR2 YNFKEQ.

The chain carries TRBV2 and TRBJ2-2; 10 bases agree with TRBD2. The germline CDR1 and CDR2 sequences are SNHLY and FYNNEI. J gave up 4 bases and V 5 bases, and 4 bases lay outside the gene matches. There are 15 residues in the CDR3. The CDR3 reads CASSSRTSGTGELFF. The CDR3 DNA is TGTGCCAGCAGTAGTCGGACTAGCGGCACCGGGGAGCTGTTTTTT.

This clone came up many times. This CDR3 is CASKGWGTDTQYF. The CDR3 nucleotides read TGTGCCAGTAAAGGTTGGGGCACAGATACGCAGTATTTT. The chain is built from TRBV19 and TRBJ2-3; no firm D call. The length of the CDR3 is 13 residues. V gave up 7 bases and J gave up 1 base, with 9 bases separating them. The germline V gene encodes CDR1 LNHDA and CDR2 SQIVND (reference sequence).

J is TRBJ2-7 and V is TRBV10-3; possibly TRBD2 for D (7 bases). Germline V gene sequence: CDR1 ENHRY, CDR2 SYGVKD. The CDR3 runs to 13 residues. V lost 6 bases to trimming and J lost 5 bases, with 14 bases between them. CDR3 nucleotide sequence: TGTGCCATCAGCTTGGGGGGGGCCGACGAGCAGTACTTC. It is translated as CAISLGGADEQYF.

The chain couples TRBV5-1 to TRBJ2-5; D tentatively fits TRBD1 or TRBD2 (5 bases each). Trimming took 5 bases from V and 1 from J, leaving 30 bases between them. CDR3 size: 20 residues. Germline V gene sequence: CDR1 SGHRS, CDR2 YFSETQ. CDR3 sequence reads: CASSFPSGSLGETFQETQYF. The CDR3 DNA reads as TGCGCCAGCAGTTTTCCTTCGGGGAGTTTAGGGGAGACTTTCCAAGAGACCCAGTACTTC. Together with reference TRBV5-1 and TRBJ2-5, the CDR3 gives the full variable domain: KAGVTQTPRYLIKTRGQQVTLSCSPISGHRSVSWYQQTPGQGLQFLFEYFSETQRNKGNFPGRFSGRQFSNSRSEMNVSTLELGDSALYLCASSFPSGSLGETFQETQYFGPGTRLLVL.

This clone was picked up a small number of times. This specimen includes other DNA sequences encoding the same CDR3. The chain combines TRBV19 with TRBJ2-5; D ambiguous. V was trimmed by 2 bases and J by 5 bases, leaving 3 bases between them. The germline CDR1 and CDR2 sequences are LNHDA and SQIVND (reference sequence). This CDR3 has 11 amino acids. The DNA of the CDR3 is TGTGCCAGTAGTATAAGGGAGACCCAGTACTTC. Translated: CASSIRETQYF.

V and J are TRBV19 and TRBJ2-1, with TRBD2 identical over 7 bases. V dropped 1 base and J dropped 5; count of bases not matched to a gene: 11. The germline gives CDR1 LNHDA, CDR2 SQIVND (reference sequence). The CDR3 contains 17 residues. The DNA for the CDR3 is TGTGCCAGTAGTATAGTGGCTAGCGGACGGACGAACAATGAGCAGTTCTTC. Its protein product is CASSIVASGRTNNEQFF.

This chain connects TRBV25-1 to TRBJ1-1, with a possible D match to TRBD1 (5 bases). V dropped 9 bases and J dropped 9 bases, with 23 bases sitting between them. Germline V gives CDR1 MGHDK, CDR2 SYGVNS. The CDR3 consists of 14 residues. The CDR3 DNA reads TGTGCCAGTACCGATCCCCGACAGAACCTTAAAGCTTTCTTT. It codes for CASTDPRQNLKAFF.

The chain recombines TRBV5-1 with TRBJ2-3, with D unresolved. Per germline, CDR1 SGHRS and CDR2 YFSETQ. The V and J ends lost 0 bases and 2 bases respectively, with 7 bases between them. CDR3 length: 14 residues. The CDR3 bases are TGCGCCAGCAGCTTGGGAGATTTCACAGATACGCAGTATTTT. As protein: CASSLGDFTDTQYF.

This chain connects TRBV6-6 to TRBJ2-5; D not resolved. The CDR3 extends over 12 amino acids. V lost 8 bases, J lost 0 bases, and 7 bases lay in between. From germline, CDR1 is MNHNY and CDR2 SVGAGI (reference sequence). The CDR3 region has the DNA TGTGCCAGCCACGGATACCAAGAGACCCAGTACTTC. This encodes CASHGYQETQYF.

The chain uses TRBV19 and TRBJ2-1, with 12 bases lining up with TRBD2. The CDR3 is 16 residues long. V lost 3 bases, J lost 6 bases, and 6 bases stayed unmatched. From germline, CDR1 is LNHDA and CDR2 SQIVND (reference sequence). The CDR3 nucleotides read TGTGCCAGTAGTATGGGCCCGGGACTAGCGGGCAATGAGCAGTTCTTC. Amino acid sequence: CASSMGPGLAGNEQFF.

V gene TRBV5-4 combines with J gene TRBJ2-5; the match to TRBD2 covers 10 bases. Trimming at V came to 6 bases and at J to 3 bases, leaving 8 bases not matched to a gene. The germline V gene has CDR1 SGHNT and CDR2 YYREEE (reference sequence). The CDR3 is 15 residues long. This CDR3 is CASTLGLAAEETQYF. CDR3 DNA: TGTGCCAGCACCCTTGGACTAGCGGCTGAAGAGACCCAGTACTTC.

The rearrangement joins TRBV6-6 to TRBJ1-5; TRBD1 might be the D (5 bases). This CDR3 has 15 residues. Germline CDR1 MNHNY, CDR2 SVGAGI (reference sequence). Deletions cut 3 bases from V and 1 base from J, with 10 bases between. CDR3 residues: CASSYLGGSNQPQHF. CDR3 DNA: TGTGCCAGCAGTTATTTGGGGGGGAGCAATCAGCCCCAGCATTTT.